This TCR beta chain was recovered during a study of blood T cell repertoires in COVID-19. Study background: Collection of acute and convalescent COVID-19 samples took place in the United States, Italy and Spain. Sample material is recorded as cDNA or gDNA derived from T cells, B-cell-depleted T cells, or PBMCs.

Trimming shortened V by 6 bases and J by 2 bases, and 14 bases separated the two germline ends. The CDR3 has 14 residues. Germline lookup yields CDR1 MNHEY and CDR2 SVGAGI. In the original analysis: Amplification with reference gene primers provided the estimates of nucleated cell counts. Only in-frame clones appear in the TCRdb table, and some are missing; sequencing was by immunoSEQ multiplex PCR. V and J calls and clone size are given by that table; D and trimming were obtained from the DNA. The sample consists of about 410,000 clones, about nine tenths of them appearing once. The sample comprised peripheral blood. This receptor was identified in a young woman with active or convalescent COVID-19. The V gene is TRBV6-5, the J gene TRBJ2-7; weak D call: TRBD2 (6 bases). The CDR3 DNA follows: TGTGCCAGCAGCCTAGGCGGGACCCCCTACGAGCAGTACTTC. This codes for CASSLGGTPYEQYF.